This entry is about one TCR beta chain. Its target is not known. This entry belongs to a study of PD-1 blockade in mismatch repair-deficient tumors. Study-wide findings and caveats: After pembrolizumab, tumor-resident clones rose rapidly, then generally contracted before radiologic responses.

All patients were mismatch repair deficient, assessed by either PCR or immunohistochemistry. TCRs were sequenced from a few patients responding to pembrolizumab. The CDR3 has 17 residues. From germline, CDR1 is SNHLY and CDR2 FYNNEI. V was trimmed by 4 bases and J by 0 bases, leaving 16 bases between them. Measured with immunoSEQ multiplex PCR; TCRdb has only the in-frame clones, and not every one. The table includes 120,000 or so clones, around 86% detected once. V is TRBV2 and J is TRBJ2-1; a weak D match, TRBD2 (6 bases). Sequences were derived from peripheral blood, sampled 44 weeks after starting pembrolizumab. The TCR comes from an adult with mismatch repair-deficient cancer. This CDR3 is CASSGDFDGSSYNEQFF. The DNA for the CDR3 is TGTGCCAGCAGTGGGGACTTCGACGGAAGCTCCTACAATGAGCAGTTCTTC.